This T cell receptor (beta chain) stems from a study of a mutant IDH1 vaccine in newly diagnosed glioma. Noted time point: week 11, during vaccination. The content of each vaccine dose was 300 ug of mutant IDH1 20-mer peptide, and topical imiquimod accompanied it. Patients carried new grade 3 or 4 IDH1-mutant astrocytomas lacking nuclear ATRX. Study-wide findings and caveats: Any relationship between pseudoprogression and changes in top peripheral T cell clonotypes seemed absent.

This clone was recorded a few times. Its cognate antigen is unknown. Some clones are missing from TCRdb's copy, which holds only in-frame ones; the method was immunoSEQ multiplex PCR. The table has about 66,000 clones, more than 80% seen once. The CDR3 has 13 residues. The germline gives CDR1 SNHLY, CDR2 FYNNEI. The V end lost 6 bases, the J end lost 3 bases, and 9 bases lay between the germline ends. This specimen consisted of PBMCs, obtained from a glioma patient whose treatment included an IDH1 peptide vaccine. V gene TRBV2 combines with J gene TRBJ1-5, with no clear D. This TCR was sampled from a man under 40 with glioma. In DNA form, the CDR3 reads TGTGCCAGCAGGGGCGAAACCAATCAGCCCCAGCATTTT. Its translation: CASRGETNQPQHF.